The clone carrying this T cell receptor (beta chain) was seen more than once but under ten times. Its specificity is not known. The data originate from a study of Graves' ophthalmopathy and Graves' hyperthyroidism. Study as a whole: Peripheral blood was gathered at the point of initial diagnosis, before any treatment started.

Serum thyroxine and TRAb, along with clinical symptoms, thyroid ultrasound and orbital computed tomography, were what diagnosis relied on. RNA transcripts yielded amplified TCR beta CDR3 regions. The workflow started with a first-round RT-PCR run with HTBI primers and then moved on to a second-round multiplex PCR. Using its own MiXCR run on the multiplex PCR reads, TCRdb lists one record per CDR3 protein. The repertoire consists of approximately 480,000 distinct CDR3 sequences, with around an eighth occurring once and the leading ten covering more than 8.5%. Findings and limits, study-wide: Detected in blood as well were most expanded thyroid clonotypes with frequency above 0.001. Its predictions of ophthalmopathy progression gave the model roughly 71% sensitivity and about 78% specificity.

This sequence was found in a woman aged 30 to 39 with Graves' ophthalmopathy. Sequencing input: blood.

The CDR3 protein is CASSPTPPGDHTEAFF. CDR3 nucleotides: TGTGCCAGCTCACCAACTCCTCCGGGTGACCACACTGAAGCTTTCTTT. The chain is built from TRBV18 and TRBJ1-1; D is ambiguous. CDR1 is KGHSH and CDR2 is LQKENI in the germline V gene. The CDR3 loop spans 16 amino acids. Trimming removed 2 bases at V and 3 bases at J, with 16 bases between. Filled out from reference TRBV18 and TRBJ1-1, the complete variable domain reads NAGVMQNPRHLVRRRGQEARLRCSPMKGHSHVYWYRQLPEEGLKFMVYLQKENIIDESGMPKERFSAEFPKEGPSILRIQQVVRGDSAAYFCASSPTPPGDHTEAFFGQGTRLTVV.